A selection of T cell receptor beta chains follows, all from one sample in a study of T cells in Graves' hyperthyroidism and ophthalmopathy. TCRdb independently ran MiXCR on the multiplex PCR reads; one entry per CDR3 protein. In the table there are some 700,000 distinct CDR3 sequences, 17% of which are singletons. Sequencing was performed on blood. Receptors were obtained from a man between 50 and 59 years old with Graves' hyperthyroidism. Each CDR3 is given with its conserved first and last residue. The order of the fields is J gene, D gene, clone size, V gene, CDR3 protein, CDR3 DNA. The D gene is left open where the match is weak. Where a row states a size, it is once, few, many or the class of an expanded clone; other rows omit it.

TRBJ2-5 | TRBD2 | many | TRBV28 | CASSSAAGGKTQYF | TGTGCCAGCAGCTCAGCAGCGGGAGGAAAGACCCAGTACTTC
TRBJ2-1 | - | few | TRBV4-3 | CASSRDPVSYNEQFF | TGCGCCAGCAGCCGGGACCCGGTCTCCTACAATGAGCAGTTCTTC
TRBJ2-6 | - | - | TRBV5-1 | CASSVVVLAGANVLTF | TGCGCCAGCAGTGTTGTGGTCTTAGCTGGGGCCAACGTCCTGACTTTC
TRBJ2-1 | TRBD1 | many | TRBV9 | CASSVGTGSNEQFF | TGTGCCAGCAGCGTAGGGACAGGGTCGAATGAGCAGTTCTTC
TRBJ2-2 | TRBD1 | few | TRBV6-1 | CASRNRGGRGGELFF | TGTGCCAGCAGGAACAGGGGTGGGAGAGGCGGGGAGCTGTTTTTT
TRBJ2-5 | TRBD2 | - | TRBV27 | CASSLAGVTETQYF | TGTGCCAGCAGTTTAGCGGGAGTCACAGAGACCCAGTACTTC
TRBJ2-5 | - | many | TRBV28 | CASITGAHQETQYF | TGTGCCAGCATTACGGGAGCCCACCAAGAGACCCAGTACTTC
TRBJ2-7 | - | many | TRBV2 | CASSGAEDYEQYF | TGTGCCAGCAGTGGGGCGGAGGATTACGAGCAGTACTTC
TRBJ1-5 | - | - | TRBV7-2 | CASRSSPVAPQHF | TGTGCCAGCAGGTCCTCACCGGTCGCGCCCCAGCATTTT
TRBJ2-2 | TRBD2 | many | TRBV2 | CASGLAKRGIGELFF | TGTGCCAGTGGACTTGCTAAGCGGGGGATCGGGGAGCTGTTTTTT
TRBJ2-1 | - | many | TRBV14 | CASSPSDAAGSSYNEQFF | TGTGCCAGCAGCCCCTCCGACGCCGCGGGCAGCTCCTACAATGAGCAGTTCTTC
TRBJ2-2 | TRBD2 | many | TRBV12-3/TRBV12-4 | CASSLIRLGLAGAANTGELFF | TGTGCCAGCAGTTTAATCAGGTTGGGACTAGCGGGAGCTGCGAACACCGGGGAGCTGTTTTTT
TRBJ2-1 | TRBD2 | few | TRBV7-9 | CASSLGAGASNEQFF | TGTGCCAGCAGCTTGGGAGCGGGAGCTAGCAATGAGCAGTTCTTC
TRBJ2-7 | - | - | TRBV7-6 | CASSLGRSDYEQYF | TGTGCCAGCAGCCTAGGGCGTAGCGACTACGAGCAGTACTTC
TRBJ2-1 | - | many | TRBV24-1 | CATSDPRRASYNEQFF | TGTGCCACCAGTGATCCCCGTAGGGCCTCCTACAATGAGCAGTTCTTC
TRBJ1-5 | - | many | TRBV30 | CAWSVQGRGNQPQHF | TGTGCCTGGAGTGTACAGGGCCGCGGCAATCAGCCCCAGCATTTT
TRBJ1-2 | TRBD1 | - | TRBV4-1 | CASSHQGQGAEGYTF | TGCGCCAGCAGCCATCAGGGACAGGGGGCTGAAGGCTACACCTTC
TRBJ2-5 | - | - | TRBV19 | CASGIQETQYF | TGTGCCAGCGGGATACAAGAGACCCAGTACTTC
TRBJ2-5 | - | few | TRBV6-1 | CASSRTEAVQETQYF | TGTGCCAGCAGCAGGACAGAGGCCGTTCAAGAGACCCAGTACTTC
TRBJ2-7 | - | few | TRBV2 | CASSEAPGQSEQYF | TGTGCCAGCAGTGAAGCCCCTGGACAGAGCGAGCAGTACTTC
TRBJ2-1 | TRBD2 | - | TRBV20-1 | CSARWREGRDEQFF | TGCAGTGCCAGGTGGCGGGAGGGCCGTGATGAGCAGTTCTTC
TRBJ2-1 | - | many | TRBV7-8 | CASSLQGYGSAFEQFF | TGTGCCAGCAGCTTACAGGGTTATGGATCCGCTTTTGAGCAGTTCTTC
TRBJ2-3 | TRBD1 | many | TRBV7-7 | CASSTGQNTDTQYF | TGTGCTAGCAGTACGGGACAGAACACAGATACGCAGTATTTT
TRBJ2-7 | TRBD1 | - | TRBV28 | CASSFPSTGTGSIGEQYF | TGTGCCAGCAGCTTCCCCTCTACCGGGACAGGGTCTATCGGCGAGCAGTACTTC
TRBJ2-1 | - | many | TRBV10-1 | CASSEGQSSYNEQFF | TGCGCCAGCAGTGAGGGACAGAGCTCCTACAATGAGCAGTTCTTC
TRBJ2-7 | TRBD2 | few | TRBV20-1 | CSVRASGYDYEQYF | TGCAGTGTTCGGGCTAGCGGCTATGACTACGAGCAGTACTTC
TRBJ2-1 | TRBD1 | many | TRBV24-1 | CATSDRGQANNEQFF | TGTGCCACCAGTGACCGGGGACAGGCGAACAATGAGCAGTTCTTC
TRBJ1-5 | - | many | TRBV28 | CASRRSAGTQHF | TGTGCCAGCAGGAGATCAGCGGGCACCCAGCATTTT
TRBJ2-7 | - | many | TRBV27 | CASSEAVSSYEQYF | TGTGCCAGCAGTGAGGCCGTGAGCTCCTACGAGCAGTACTTC
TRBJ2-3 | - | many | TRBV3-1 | CASSQGQGGADTQYF | TGTGCCAGCAGCCAAGGGCAGGGTGGCGCAGATACGCAGTATTTT
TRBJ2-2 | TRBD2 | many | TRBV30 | CAWSVLAGPGGELFF | TGTGCCTGGAGTGTTCTAGCGGGACCGGGCGGGGAGCTGTTTTTT
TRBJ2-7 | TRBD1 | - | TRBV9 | CASSAMTGAATYEQYF | TGTGCCAGCAGCGCGATGACAGGGGCGGCTACCTACGAGCAGTACTTC
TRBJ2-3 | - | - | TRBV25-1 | CASSLQGGGFVTQYF | TGTGCCAGCAGTCTCCAGGGGGGAGGTTTCGTCACGCAGTATTTT
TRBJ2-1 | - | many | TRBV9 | CASSVNRGDGENNEQFF | TGTGCCAGCAGCGTAAATCGAGGGGACGGCGAAAACAATGAGCAGTTCTTC
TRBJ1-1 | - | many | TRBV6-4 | CASSDSINQAFF | TGTGCCAGCAGTGACTCGATTAATCAGGCTTTCTTT
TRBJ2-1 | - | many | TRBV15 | CATSRRGGAQSSYNEQFF | TGTGCCACCAGCAGAAGAGGTGGGGCGCAGAGCTCCTACAATGAGCAGTTCTTC
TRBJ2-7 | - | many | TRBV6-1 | CASSWTASSYEQYF | TGTGCCAGCAGTTGGACGGCTAGCTCCTACGAGCAGTACTTC
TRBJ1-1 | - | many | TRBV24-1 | CATSDEYAGRAFF | TGTGCCACCAGTGATGAGTACGCAGGCCGTGCTTTCTTT
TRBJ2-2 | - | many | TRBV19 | CASRAGQVGTGELFF | TGTGCCAGTAGAGCGGGACAGGTCGGGACCGGGGAGCTGTTTTTT
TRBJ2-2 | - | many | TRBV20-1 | CSARVPQGYDTGELFF | TGCAGTGCTAGAGTTCCCCAGGGCTACGACACCGGGGAGCTGTTTTTT
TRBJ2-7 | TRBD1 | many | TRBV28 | CASSPTPGQGNEQYF | TGTGCCAGCAGCCCTACTCCGGGACAGGGGAACGAGCAGTACTTC
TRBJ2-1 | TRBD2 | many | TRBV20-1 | CSARGPSGNNEQFF | TGCAGTGCCAGAGGCCCTAGCGGGAACAATGAGCAGTTCTTC
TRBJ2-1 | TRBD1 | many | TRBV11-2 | CASSSPGQGDNEQFF | TGTGCCAGCAGCTCCCCGGGACAGGGGGACAATGAGCAGTTCTTC
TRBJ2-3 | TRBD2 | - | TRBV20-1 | CSATPRLAGFTDTQYF | TGCAGTGCTACCCCCCGACTAGCGGGATTTACAGATACGCAGTATTTT
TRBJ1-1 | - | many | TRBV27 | CASSFRGTMNTEAFF | TGTGCCAGCAGTTTCCGGGGCACGATGAACACTGAAGCTTTCTTT
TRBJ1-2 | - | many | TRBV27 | CASSSGRDGYGYTF | TGTGCCAGCTCTTCGGGCAGGGACGGCTATGGCTACACCTTC
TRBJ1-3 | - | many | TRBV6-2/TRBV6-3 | CASSYSTVSGNTIYF | TGTGCCAGCAGTTACTCAACAGTCTCTGGAAACACCATATATTTT
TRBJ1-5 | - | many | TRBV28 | CASGYPKYSNQPQHF | TGTGCCAGCGGATACCCAAAATATAGCAATCAGCCCCAGCATTTT
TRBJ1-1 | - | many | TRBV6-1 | CASRRSRLNTEAFF | TGTGCCAGCAGGCGGAGCAGACTGAACACTGAAGCTTTCTTT
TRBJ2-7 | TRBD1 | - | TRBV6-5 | CASSYGGQGAYEQYF | TGTGCCAGCAGTTACGGCGGGCAGGGGGCCTACGAGCAGTACTTC
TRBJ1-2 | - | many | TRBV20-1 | CSARPPEELYGYTF | TGCAGTGCCAGACCGCCGGAGGAACTCTATGGCTACACCTTC
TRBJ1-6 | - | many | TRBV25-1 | CASRQAGSNSPLHF | TGTGCCAGCAGACAGGCGGGGTCTAATTCACCCCTCCACTTT
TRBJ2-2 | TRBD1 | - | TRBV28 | CASGRTGDMELFF | TGTGCCAGCGGCAGGACAGGGGACATGGAGCTGTTTTTT
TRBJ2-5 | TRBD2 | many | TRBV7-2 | CASSLVGLARRRQETQYF | TGTGCCAGCAGCTTAGTGGGACTAGCACGAAGGCGGCAAGAGACCCAGTACTTC
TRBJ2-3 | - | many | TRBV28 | CASSVPGRAYTDTQYF | TGTGCCAGCAGCGTCCCCGGCAGGGCGTACACAGATACGCAGTATTTT
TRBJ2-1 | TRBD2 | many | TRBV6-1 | CASRDLAGVGYNEQFF | TGTGCCAGCAGGGATCTAGCGGGAGTGGGTTACAATGAGCAGTTCTTC
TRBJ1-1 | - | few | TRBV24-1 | CATSDLGTTEAFF | TGTGCCACCAGTGATTTGGGAACGACTGAAGCTTTCTTT